This T cell receptor beta chain was captured in a study of identical twins. This clonotype was seen a handful of times. Healthy Caucasians, and only they, were the donors. Using its own MiXCR run on the 5' RACE reads, TCRdb lists one record per CDR3 protein. This table holds hundreds of thousands of distinct CDR3 sequences, approximately 6.8% found once. Germline V gene lookup returns CDR1 MNHNS and CDR2 SASEGT. The CDR3 consists of 15 residues. Deletions cut 4 bases from V and 0 bases from J, with 10 bases between. These data were also filed under a second study, of yellow fever vaccine responses in identical twins. From that second work: Twin vaccine T cell responses reportedly seemed partly convergent, partly personalized.

This chain joins TRBV6-1 and TRBJ2-4; D is possibly TRBD2 (5 bases). This receptor was identified in a woman under 30 in good health. The material sequenced was CD8+ T cells sorted from blood. The CDR3 loop is CASSVWRRAKNIQYF. In nucleotides, the CDR3 is TGTGCCAGCAGTGTTTGGAGGCGAGCCAAAAACATTCAGTACTTC.